This is a list of T cell receptor beta chains from one sample in a study of OX40 agonist ivuxolimab in advanced cancers. The data were produced by immunoSEQ multiplex PCR, yet TCRdb's version contains in-frame clones alone and is incomplete. The data contain roughly 89,000 clones, around 84% of them seen just once; the ten biggest clones take up 5.5% to 7.5%. This sample comprised CD4+ or CD8+ T cells sorted from blood, obtained in a trial of the OX40 agonist ivuxolimab. Receptor source: an adult with an advanced solid tumor such as melanoma, head and neck, liver or kidney cancer. Each CDR3 is given with its conserved first and last residue. A D gene is named only where the DNA matches it firmly. Clone size, where shown, is once, few, many, or a class for clones that have expanded.

clone size	D gene	J gene	V gene	CDR3 DNA	CDR3 protein
NA	NA	TRBJ1-5	TRBV7-3	TGTGCCAGCAGCAAAAAGGCGCAGGATTATAGCAATCAGCCCCAGCATTTT	CASSKKAQDYSNQPQHF
NA	TRBD1	TRBJ1-4	TRBV5-1	TGCGCCAGCAGACACCGATGGGACAGCCAGTTCCAGGAAAAACTGTTTTTT	CASRHRWDSQFQEKLFF
NA	NA	TRBJ1-3	TRBV11-3	TGTGCCAGCAGCTTGGGCGATCGAACTGGAAACACCATATATTTT	CASSLGDRTGNTIYF
NA	NA	TRBJ1-2	TRBV11-3	TGTGCCAGCAGCTCTTCCCGGGACACGACCTTC	CASSSSRDTTF
NA	NA	TRBJ1-1	TRBV5-1	TGCGCCAGCAGAGGAGGGGCCGCAGAAGCTTTCTTT	CASRGGAAEAFF
NA	NA	TRBJ2-1	TRBV6-1	TGTGCCAGCAGTGAAATGTCTGGGGTTTATGAGCAGTTCTTC	CASSEMSGVYEQFF
NA	NA	TRBJ2-7	TRBV5-6	TGTGCCAGCAGGCGGGCAACATACGAGCAGTACTTC	CASRRATYEQYF
NA	NA	TRBJ2-3	TRBV12-5	TGTGCTAGTGGTTGGGTACAAGACCCGTTTGATACGCAGTATTTT	CASGWVQDPFDTQYF
NA	NA	TRBJ1-4	TRBV4-3	TGCGCCAGCAGCCAAAAGCGACCGGGACCCCTGTTTTTT	CASSQKRPGPLFF
once	TRBD1	TRBJ2-7	TRBV2	TGTGCCAGCAGGCCGGGACAGGGGGTCTACGAGCAGTACTTC	CASRPGQGVYEQYF
NA	NA	TRBJ2-4	TRBV7-9	TGTGCCAGCAGCCGTGGAGGGGTAGTAGCCAAAAACATTCAGTACTTC	CASSRGGVVAKNIQYF
NA	TRBD2	TRBJ2-1	TRBV7-9	TGTGCCAGCAGCTTAGGCGGGACGGGAGGAGATGAGCAGTTCTTC	CASSLGGTGGDEQFF
NA	TRBD2	TRBJ2-1	TRBV4-1	TGCGCCAGCAGCCGAATCCCGACTAGCCCAAGCTCCTACAATGAGCAGTTCTTC	CASSRIPTSPSSYNEQFF
NA	NA	TRBJ2-3	TRBV29-1	TGCAGCGGCCGGGACACCATCACAGATACGCAGTATTTT	CSGRDTITDTQYF
NA	NA	TRBJ2-7	TRBV6-5	TGTGCCAGCAGCCCAAAACCGGGCCCGTGGGACGAGCAGTACTTC	CASSPKPGPWDEQYF
NA	NA	TRBJ1-1	TRBV10-2	TGCGCCAGCACCCTTACCAGGGAGACTGAAGCTTTCTTT	CASTLTRETEAFF
once	NA	TRBJ2-1	TRBV7-2	TGTGCCAGCAGCTATTCTCAAGACAATGAGCAGTTCTTC	CASSYSQDNEQFF
NA	NA	TRBJ2-7	TRBV7-9	TGTGCCAGCAGCCATCAAACCTACGAGCAGTACTTC	CASSHQTYEQYF
NA	NA	TRBJ1-6	TRBV15	TGTGCCACCAGGGCGGGGCCGTATTCACCCCTCCACTTT	CATRAGPYSPLHF
once	NA	TRBJ1-1	TRBV30	TGTGCCTGGAGTAGAGCAATTGAAGCTTTCTTT	CAWSRAIEAFF
NA	NA	TRBJ1-1	TRBV5-4	TGTGCCAGCAGACCTTCTCCAGGGGCAAGTTACACTGAAGCTTTCTTT	CASRPSPGASYTEAFF
once	NA	TRBJ1-2	TRBV5-1	TGCGCCAGCAGCATAGGGGGAGCTAACTATGGCTACACCTTC	CASSIGGANYGYTF
NA	NA	TRBJ1-5	TRBV27	TGTGCCAGCAGACTGGACAGAAATCCCGGGAAGCCCCAGCATTTT	CASRLDRNPGKPQHF
NA	TRBD1	TRBJ1-2	TRBV5-5	TGTGCCAGCAGCTTGGATGCAGGGGGCGCGTATGGCTACACCTTC	CASSLDAGGAYGYTF
NA	TRBD1	TRBJ1-2	TRBV5-1	TGCGCCAGCAGAAATCCGGGACAGGGGGCCTATGGCTACACCTTC	CASRNPGQGAYGYTF